These T cell receptor beta chains were read from a single sample in a study of cytomegalovirus exposure and HLA in healthy donors. Sequenced by immunoSEQ multiplex PCR; TCRdb stores in-frame clones only, minus some. The table records tens of thousands of clones, roughly 94% of them present only once. Sequenced: PBMCs. The receptors were gathered from a woman aged 18 to 35 in good health and CMV-seronegative. Each CDR3 is given with its conserved first and last residue. The order of the fields is V gene, clone size, J gene, D gene, CDR3 protein, CDR3 DNA. The D gene is left open where the match is weak. Some rows mark clone size as missing; the rest say once, few, many or name a class of expanded clone.

v_gene: TRBV11-2; abundance: -; j_gene: TRBJ2-3; d_gene: -; CDR3aa: CASSLDRHTDTQYF; CDR3nt: TGTGCCAGCAGCTTAGACAGACACACAGATACGCAGTATTTT
v_gene: TRBV5-6; abundance: -; j_gene: TRBJ2-3; d_gene: -; CDR3aa: CASSPAGGDTQYF; CDR3nt: TGTGCCAGCAGCCCCGCGGGTGGAGATACGCAGTATTTT
v_gene: TRBV6-5; abundance: -; j_gene: TRBJ1-2; d_gene: -; CDR3aa: CASIDLQGSDNGYTF; CDR3nt: TGTGCCAGCATAGACCTCCAGGGGTCTGACAATGGCTACACCTTC
v_gene: TRBV19; abundance: once; j_gene: TRBJ2-5; d_gene: -; CDR3aa: CASKGQGYQETQYF; CDR3nt: TGTGCCAGTAAAGGGCAGGGGTACCAAGAGACCCAGTACTTC
v_gene: TRBV10-3; abundance: -; j_gene: TRBJ1-4; d_gene: TRBD1; CDR3aa: CAISAGTGNEKLFF; CDR3nt: TGTGCCATCAGTGCTGGGACAGGAAATGAAAAACTGTTTTTT
v_gene: TRBV19; abundance: -; j_gene: TRBJ2-1; d_gene: TRBD2; CDR3aa: CASTLTSGGSYNEQFF; CDR3nt: TGTGCCAGTACCTTGACTAGCGGGGGTTCCTACAATGAGCAGTTCTTC
v_gene: TRBV7-9; abundance: once; j_gene: TRBJ2-4; d_gene: -; CDR3aa: CASSSGSAKNIQYF; CDR3nt: TGTGCCAGCAGCTCAGGAAGCGCCAAAAACATTCAGTACTTC
v_gene: TRBV27; abundance: -; j_gene: TRBJ2-5; d_gene: TRBD2; CDR3aa: CASSLGTSGAQETQYF; CDR3nt: TGTGCCAGCAGCCTCGGGACTAGCGGGGCCCAAGAGACCCAGTACTTC
v_gene: TRBV18; abundance: once; j_gene: TRBJ2-7; d_gene: TRBD2; CDR3aa: CASSPPGTSGSYEQYF; CDR3nt: TGTGCCAGCTCACCACCTGGGACTAGCGGGAGCTACGAGCAGTACTTC
v_gene: TRBV7-2; abundance: -; j_gene: TRBJ1-1; d_gene: -; CDR3aa: CASTSQGTYTEAFF; CDR3nt: TGTGCCAGCACCTCTCAGGGCACTTACACTGAAGCTTTCTTT
v_gene: TRBV18; abundance: -; j_gene: TRBJ1-3; d_gene: TRBD1; CDR3aa: CASSRDRGHSGNTIYF; CDR3nt: TGTGCCAGCTCACGGGACAGGGGGCATTCGGGAAACACCATATATTTT
v_gene: TRBV6-5; abundance: -; j_gene: TRBJ2-7; d_gene: -; CDR3aa: CASRTSPNYEQYF; CDR3nt: TGTGCCAGCAGAACCTCACCTAACTACGAGCAGTACTTC
v_gene: TRBV10-1; abundance: -; j_gene: TRBJ2-1; d_gene: TRBD2; CDR3aa: CASSETVLPGAGDHNEQFF; CDR3nt: TGCGCCAGCAGTGAGACCGTACTTCCAGGAGCGGGAGATCACAATGAGCAGTTCTTC
v_gene: TRBV7-2; abundance: -; j_gene: TRBJ1-1; d_gene: TRBD1; CDR3aa: CASSRDRGLSEAFF; CDR3nt: TGTGCCAGCAGCAGAGACAGGGGATTGTCTGAAGCTTTCTTT
v_gene: TRBV6-5; abundance: -; j_gene: TRBJ1-1; d_gene: -; CDR3aa: CASSYALDTEAFF; CDR3nt: TGTGCCAGCAGTTACGCACTTGACACTGAAGCTTTCTTT
v_gene: TRBV9; abundance: -; j_gene: TRBJ2-5; d_gene: TRBD2; CDR3aa: CASSVGGLAGRGKETQYF; CDR3nt: TGTGCCAGCAGCGTAGGCGGACTAGCGGGGAGGGGTAAAGAGACCCAGTACTTC
v_gene: TRBV6-5; abundance: -; j_gene: TRBJ2-7; d_gene: -; CDR3aa: CASRRGTSYEQYF; CDR3nt: TGTGCCAGCAGACGCGGGACTTCCTACGAGCAGTACTTC
v_gene: TRBV10-1; abundance: -; j_gene: TRBJ1-3; d_gene: -; CDR3aa: CASSDREGNTIYF; CDR3nt: TGCGCCAGCAGTGACAGGGAAGGAAACACCATATATTTT
v_gene: TRBV7-2; abundance: -; j_gene: TRBJ2-5; d_gene: -; CDR3aa: CASSLGLQETQYF; CDR3nt: TGTGCCAGCAGCTTAGGACTTCAAGAGACCCAGTACTTC
v_gene: TRBV4-3; abundance: -; j_gene: TRBJ2-3; d_gene: -; CDR3aa: CASSQENLGTDTQYF; CDR3nt: TGCGCCAGCAGCCAAGAAAACCTAGGCACAGATACGCAGTATTTT
v_gene: TRBV29-1; abundance: once; j_gene: TRBJ2-5; d_gene: TRBD2; CDR3aa: CSVDGLAPEETQYF; CDR3nt: TGCAGCGTAGATGGACTAGCACCTGAAGAGACCCAGTACTTC
v_gene: TRBV6-6; abundance: -; j_gene: TRBJ2-7; d_gene: TRBD2; CDR3aa: CASSPPAGEGEQYF; CDR3nt: TGTGCCAGCAGTCCCCCGGCGGGAGAAGGCGAGCAGTACTTC